This TCR beta chain was captured in a study of OX40 agonist ivuxolimab in advanced cancers. About the investigation overall: Ivuxolimab was an agonistic, fully human IgG2 monoclonal antibody directed against OX40 (CD134), a costimulatory receptor. The point of sequencing TCRbeta in the periphery was to test whether ivuxolimab changed TCR sequence diversity and drove clonal T-cell expansion. Patients were allowed to have had prior anti-PD-1, anti-PD-L1 or anti-CTLA-4 therapy, and 30% to 40% of the dose-escalation patients had been treated with checkpoint inhibitors. Partial responses occurred in three dose-escalation patients: two with cutaneous melanoma and one with hepatocellular carcinoma. The dose-escalation cohort was around 83% male with a mean age of approximately 60 years, ranging from about 23 to 85. Intravenous ivuxolimab was administered to patients every 2 weeks at six dose levels: 0.01, 0.1, 0.3, 1.5, 3 and 10 mg/kg. Of the roughly 52 dose-escalation patients, hepatocellular carcinoma was present in about 20, melanoma in around 15, renal cell carcinoma in 9 and head and neck cancer in 9. The paper describes the monotherapy dose-escalation part (N of about 52 patients) of the phase I trial of ivuxolimab.

General study outcomes and caveats: Low levels of normalized T-cell clonal expansion were also seen in some patients who did not respond. Antigen specificity was not determined for the clonally expanded peripheral T cells. After ivuxolimab, expanded clones were on average more numerous among CD8+ T cells than among CD4+ T cells. In the 0.1-3.0 mg/kg groups, partial responders were among the patients with the lowest normalized peripheral clonal expansion, particularly in CD8+ T cells. At doses of 0.1 to 3.0 mg/kg, clonal expansion of both CD4+ and CD8+ T cells in blood was seen between baseline and week 6.

To sequence the TCRbeta CDR3 region, genomic DNA was isolated from the sorted cells. The immunoSEQ Assay was used to sequence the TCRbeta CDR3 regions. TCRdb retrieved this table from immuneACCESS and kept in-frame rearrangements only. Not all clones are present; in checked studies, unresolved V genes account for under half, and no reason is known for the remainder. The table for this sample lists about 54,000 clones; approximately 84% of them were counted only once. About 1.2% of the sample is taken by the ten largest. The trial excluded patients who had a history of autoimmune disease or were on systemic immunosuppression. Peripheral blood for TCR sequencing was drawn from every dose cohort at baseline, at cycle 4 day 1 and at cycle 7 day 1. Samples were obtained from an open-label, multicenter, first-in-human phase I dose-escalation trial of ivuxolimab. Adults with locally advanced or metastatic head and neck squamous cell, hepatocellular, melanoma or renal cell carcinoma were enrolled in the trial. Before TCR sequencing, CD4+ and CD8+ T cells were separately sorted from peripheral blood.

Comment on this clone: Its antigen specificity is not known. No base qualities exist here, and no much larger clone lies one base off it.

The sequence came from an adult with an advanced solid tumor such as melanoma, head and neck, liver or kidney cancer. The sequenced sample was CD4+ or CD8+ T cells sorted from blood, obtained in a trial of the OX40 agonist ivuxolimab.

The nucleotides read TGCGCCAGCAGCTTGGGGGGGTCCTCTGGGGCCAACGTCCTGACTTTC. Its amino acids are CASSLGGSSGANVLTF. Here the chain combines TRBV5-1 and TRBJ2-6; the D region is possibly TRBD1 or TRBD2, each matching across 5 bases. Trimming removed 0 bases from V and 0 bases from J, leaving 7 bases between the germline ends. The CDR3 starts with the cysteine, ends with the phenylalanine, and has 16 residues. The sequence is cut down to CDR3 DNA, 48 bases in frame from base 1. CDR1 and CDR2 are drawn from the germline V gene: SGHRS, YFSETQ.